This T cell receptor (beta chain) was identified during a study of OX40 agonist ivuxolimab in advanced cancers. Study findings and constraints: Low clonal expansion, among the lowest seen, marked partial responders at 0.1-3.0 mg/kg.

Profiling relied on immunoSEQ multiplex PCR, and the TCRdb table lists in-frame clones only, not all of them. The sample lists more than 75,000 clones, approximately 91% occurring once. Trimming cost V 3 bases and J 3 bases, with 11 bases left between them. The germline gives CDR1 SGHVS, CDR2 FNYEAQ. CDR3 length equals 15 residues. As concerns this clone: The antigen is undetermined.

The receptor comes from an adult with an advanced solid tumor such as melanoma, head and neck, liver or kidney cancer. The material sequenced was CD4+ or CD8+ T cells sorted from blood, taken in a trial of the OX40 agonist ivuxolimab. This chain connects TRBV7-6 to TRBJ1-4; no firm D call. CDR3 nucleotides: TGTGCCAGCAGCTTTAAGACGGACCCTAATGAAAAACTGTTTTTT. Translating gives CASSFKTDPNEKLFF.